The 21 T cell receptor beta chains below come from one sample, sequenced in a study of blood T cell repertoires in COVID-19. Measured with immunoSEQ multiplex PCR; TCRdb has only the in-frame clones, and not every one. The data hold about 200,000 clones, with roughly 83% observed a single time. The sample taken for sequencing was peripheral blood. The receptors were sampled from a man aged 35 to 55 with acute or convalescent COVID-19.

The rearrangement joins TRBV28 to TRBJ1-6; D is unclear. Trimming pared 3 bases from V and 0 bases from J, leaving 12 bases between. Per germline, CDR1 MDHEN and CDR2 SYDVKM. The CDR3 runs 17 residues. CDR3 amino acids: CASSFGGLSSYNSPLHF. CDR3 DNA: TGTGCCAGCAGTTTTGGTGGGCTAAGCTCCTATAATTCACCCCTCCACTTT.

CDR3 in amino acids: CAWRPQGSDYGYTF. The CDR3 bases are TGTGCCTGGAGACCCCAGGGTTCCGACTATGGCTACACCTTC. The chain carries TRBV30 and TRBJ1-2; D is possibly TRBD1 (5 bases). Germline V gene sequence: CDR1 GTSNPN, CDR2 SVGIG (reference sequence). The CDR3 loop spans 14 amino acids. The V end lost 3 bases, the J end lost 3 bases, and 14 bases lay between the germline ends.

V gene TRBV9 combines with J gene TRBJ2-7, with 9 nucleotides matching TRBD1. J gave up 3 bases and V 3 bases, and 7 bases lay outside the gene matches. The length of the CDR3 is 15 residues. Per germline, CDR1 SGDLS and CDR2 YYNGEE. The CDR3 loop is CASSGTGTGIYEQYF. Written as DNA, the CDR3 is TGTGCCAGCAGCGGAACCGGGACAGGGATCTACGAGCAGTACTTC.

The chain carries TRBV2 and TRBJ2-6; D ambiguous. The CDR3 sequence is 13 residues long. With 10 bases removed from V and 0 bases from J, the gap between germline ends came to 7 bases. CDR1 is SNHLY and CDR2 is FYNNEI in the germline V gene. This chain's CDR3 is CATTISGANVLTF. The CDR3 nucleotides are TGTGCCACTACCATCTCTGGGGCCAACGTCCTGACTTTC.

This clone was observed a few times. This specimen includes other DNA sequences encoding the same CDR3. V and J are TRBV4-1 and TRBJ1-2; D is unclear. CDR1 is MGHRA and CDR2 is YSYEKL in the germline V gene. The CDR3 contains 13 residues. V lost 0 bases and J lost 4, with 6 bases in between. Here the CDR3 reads CASSQDESYGYTF. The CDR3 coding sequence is TGCGCCAGCAGCCAAGATGAGAGCTATGGCTACACCTTC.

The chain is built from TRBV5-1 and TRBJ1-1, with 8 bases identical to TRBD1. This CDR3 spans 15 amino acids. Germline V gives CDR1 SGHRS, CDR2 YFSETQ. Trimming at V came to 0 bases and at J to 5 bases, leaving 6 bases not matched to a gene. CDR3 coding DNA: TGCGCCAGCAGCTTGGCAGGGACAGGTAGGACTGAAGCTTTCTTT. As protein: CASSLAGTGRTEAFF.

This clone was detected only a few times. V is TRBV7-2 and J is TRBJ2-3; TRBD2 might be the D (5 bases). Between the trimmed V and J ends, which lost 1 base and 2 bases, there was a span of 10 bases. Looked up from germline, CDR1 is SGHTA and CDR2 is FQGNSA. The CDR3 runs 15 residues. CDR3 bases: TGTGCCAGCAGCTTAGGAGGGCTGATCACAGATACGCAGTATTTT. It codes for CASSLGGLITDTQYF.

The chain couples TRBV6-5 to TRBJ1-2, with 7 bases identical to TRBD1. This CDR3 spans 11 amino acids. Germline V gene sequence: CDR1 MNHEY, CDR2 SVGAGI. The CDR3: CAGQLNYGYTF. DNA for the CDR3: TGTGCGGGACAGCTAAACTATGGCTACACCTTC.

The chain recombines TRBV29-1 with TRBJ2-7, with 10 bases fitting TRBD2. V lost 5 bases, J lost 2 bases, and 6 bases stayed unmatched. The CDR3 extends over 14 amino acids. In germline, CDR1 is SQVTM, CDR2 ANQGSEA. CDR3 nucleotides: TGCAGCGTTTTAGGACTAGCGGTCACCTACGAGCAGTACTTC. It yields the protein CSVLGLAVTYEQYF.

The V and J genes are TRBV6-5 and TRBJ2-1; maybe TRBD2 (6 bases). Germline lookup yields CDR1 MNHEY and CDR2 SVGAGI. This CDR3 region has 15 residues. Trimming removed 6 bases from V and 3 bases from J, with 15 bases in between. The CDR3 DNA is TGTGCCAGCAGGGGAGTAGCGGATTACTACAATGAGCAGTTCTTC. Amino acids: CASRGVADYYNEQFF.

This CDR3 reads CAWSKGSSGNTIYF. The CDR3 DNA reads TGTGCCTGGAGTAAAGGGAGCTCTGGAAACACCATATATTTT. The chain uses TRBV30 and TRBJ1-3; D unresolved. V lost 2 bases to trimming and J lost 0 bases, with 8 bases between them. CDR1 is GTSNPN, CDR2 SVGIG, per germline (reference sequence). The CDR3 has 14 residues.

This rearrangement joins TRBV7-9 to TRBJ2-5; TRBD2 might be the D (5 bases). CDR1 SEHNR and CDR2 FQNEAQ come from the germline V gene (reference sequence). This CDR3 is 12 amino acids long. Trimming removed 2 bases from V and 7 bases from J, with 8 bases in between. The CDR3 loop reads CASSLNEGTQYF. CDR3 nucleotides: TGTGCCAGCAGCTTAAATGAGGGGACCCAGTACTTC.

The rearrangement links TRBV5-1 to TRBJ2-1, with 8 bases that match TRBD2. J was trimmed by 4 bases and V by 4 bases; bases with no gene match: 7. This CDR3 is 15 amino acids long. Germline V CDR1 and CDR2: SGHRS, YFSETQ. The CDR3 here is CASSLGAGGYNEQFF. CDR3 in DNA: TGCGCCAGCAGCCTTGGGGCGGGGGGATACAATGAGCAGTTCTTC.

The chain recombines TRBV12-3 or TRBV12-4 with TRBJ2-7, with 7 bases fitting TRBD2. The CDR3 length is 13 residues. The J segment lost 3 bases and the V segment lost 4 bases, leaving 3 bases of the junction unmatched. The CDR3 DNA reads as TGTGCCAGCAGTTCGACTAGCAGCTACGAGCAGTACTTC. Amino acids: CASSSTSSYEQYF.

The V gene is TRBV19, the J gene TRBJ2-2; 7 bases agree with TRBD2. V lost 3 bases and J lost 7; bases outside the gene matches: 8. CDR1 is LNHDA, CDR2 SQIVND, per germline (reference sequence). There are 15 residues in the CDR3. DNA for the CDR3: TGTGCCAGTAGTATTATCGAGCGGGAAGGCGGGGAGCTGTTTTTT. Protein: CASSIIEREGGELFF.

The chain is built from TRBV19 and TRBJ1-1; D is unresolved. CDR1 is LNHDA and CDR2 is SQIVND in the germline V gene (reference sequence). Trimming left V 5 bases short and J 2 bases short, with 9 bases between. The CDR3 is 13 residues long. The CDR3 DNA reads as TGTGCCAGTAGTCCTGGAGAAAACACTGAAGCTTTCTTT. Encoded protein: CASSPGENTEAFF.

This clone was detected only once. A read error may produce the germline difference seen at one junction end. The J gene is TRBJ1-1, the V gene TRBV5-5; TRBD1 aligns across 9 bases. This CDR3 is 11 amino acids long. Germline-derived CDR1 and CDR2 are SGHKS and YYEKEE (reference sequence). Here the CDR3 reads CASSRGQGRSF. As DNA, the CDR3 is TGTGCCAGCAGCCGCGGACAGGGGCGGTCATTT. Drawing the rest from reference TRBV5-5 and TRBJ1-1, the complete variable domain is DAGVTQSPTHLIKTRGQQVTLRCSPISGHKSVSWYQQVLGQGPQFIFQYYEKEERGRGNFPDRFSARQFPNYSSELNVNALLLGDSALYLCASSRGQGRSFGQGTRLTVV.

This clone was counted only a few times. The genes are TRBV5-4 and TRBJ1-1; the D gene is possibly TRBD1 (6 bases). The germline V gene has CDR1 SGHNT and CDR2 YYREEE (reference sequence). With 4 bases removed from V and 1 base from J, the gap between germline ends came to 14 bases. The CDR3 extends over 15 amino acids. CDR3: CASSHKGGANTEAFF. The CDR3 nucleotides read TGTGCCAGCAGCCACAAAGGGGGAGCGAACACTGAAGCTTTCTTT. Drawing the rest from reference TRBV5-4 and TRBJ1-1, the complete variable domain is ETGVTQSPTHLIKTRGQQVTLRCSSQSGHNTVSWYQQALGQGPQFIFQYYREEENGRGNFPPRFSGLQFPNYSSELNVNALELDDSALYLCASSHKGGANTEAFFGQGTRLTVV.

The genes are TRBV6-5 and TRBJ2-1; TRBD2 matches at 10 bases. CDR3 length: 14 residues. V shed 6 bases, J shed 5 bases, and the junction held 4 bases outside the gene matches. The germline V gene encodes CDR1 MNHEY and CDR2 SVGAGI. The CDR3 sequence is CASSYGTSDNEQFF. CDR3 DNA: TGTGCCAGCAGCTACGGGACTAGCGACAATGAGCAGTTCTTC.

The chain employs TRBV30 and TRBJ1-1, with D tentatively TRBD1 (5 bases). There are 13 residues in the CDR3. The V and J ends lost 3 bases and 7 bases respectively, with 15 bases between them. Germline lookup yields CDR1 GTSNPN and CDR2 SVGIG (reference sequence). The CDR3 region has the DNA TGTGCCTGGAGGTTACAGCCGGGGGGTGAAGCTTTCTTT. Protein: CAWRLQPGGEAFF. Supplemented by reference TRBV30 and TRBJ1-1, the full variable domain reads SQTIHQWPATLVQPVGSPLSLECTVEGTSNPNLYWYRQAAGRGLQLLFYSVGIGQISSEVPQNLSASRPQDRQFILSSKKLLLSDSGFYLCAWRLQPGGEAFFGQGTRLTVV.

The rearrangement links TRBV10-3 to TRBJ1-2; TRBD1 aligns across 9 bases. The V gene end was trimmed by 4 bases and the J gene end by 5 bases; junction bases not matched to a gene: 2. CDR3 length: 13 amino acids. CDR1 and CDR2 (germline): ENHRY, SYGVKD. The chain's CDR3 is CAISGDREYGYTF. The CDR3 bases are TGTGCCATCAGTGGGGACAGGGAATATGGCTACACCTTC.